One sample yielded the 13 T cell receptor beta chains listed below, sequenced in a study of blood T cells in healthy people across ages (dated by TCRdb to the mid-2010s). Library prep was done by 5' RACE. Sequencing was performed on an Illumina HiSeq 2500. A second PCR of roughly 7 to 12 cycles was performed with a sample-barcoded 5' primer and a J-beta primer mix. TCRdb reanalyzed the raw reads on its own, using fastp at Q25 for trimming and MiXCR for clone calling, and kept in-frame beta chains. Each CDR3 protein appears once, grouped with its most common genes and DNA. For this sample there are more than 1,000,000 distinct CDR3 sequences; almost 25% appear just once. About 0.8% of the sample is held by the ten biggest clonotypes. These same data were also listed under a study on T cells of mothers and their children.

The sample consisted of blood. These receptors all come from a girl aged 2-15 years in good health.

DNA of the CDR3: TGTGCCAGCAGTCTCGTACAGGGGACAGATACGCAGTATTTT. It encodes CASSLVQGTDTQYF. The gene calls are TRBV12-3 or TRBV12-4 and TRBJ2-3, with 7 nucleotides matching TRBD1. V lost 5 bases, J lost 3 bases, and 5 bases stayed unmatched. The CDR3 runs to 14 residues.

This CDR3 reads CSVSPGPWETQYF. Written as DNA, the CDR3 is TGCAGCGTCTCCCCAGGCCCATGGGAGACCCAGTACTTC. The J gene is TRBJ2-5, the V gene TRBV29-1; D is unclear. This CDR3 is built from 13 residues. V shed 6 bases and J shed 5 bases, with 16 bases lying between them. Per the germline V gene, CDR1 is SQVTM and CDR2 is ANQGSEA.

V is TRBV9 and J is TRBJ2-1; either TRBD1 or TRBD2 may fit D (6 bases each). This CDR3 is built from 16 residues. V lost 0 bases and J 4 bases, leaving 14 bases between the germline ends. Germline lookup yields CDR1 SGDLS and CDR2 YYNGEE. CDR3 sequence reads: CASSVDLGGQYNEQFF. The CDR3 DNA is TGTGCCAGCAGCGTAGATTTAGGGGGGCAGTACAATGAGCAGTTCTTC.

The chain carries TRBV6-2 or TRBV6-3 and TRBJ2-3, with a possible D match to TRBD2 (6 bases). Germline V gives CDR1 MNHEY, CDR2 SVGEGT. Trimming took 7 bases from V and 4 from J, leaving 15 bases between them. This CDR3 contains 14 residues. This CDR3 is CASISGGAPDTQYF. The CDR3 bases are TGTGCCAGCATTTCCGGGGGAGCTCCAGATACGCAGTATTTT.

Turning to this clonotype: This may be a read error, as it is one base from a much larger clone. The chain has TRBV28 and TRBJ2-5; D is possibly TRBD1 (6 bases). V lost 5 bases to trimming and J lost 4 bases, with 14 bases between them. The CDR3 runs to 14 residues. Germline lookup yields CDR1 MDHEN and CDR2 SYDVKM. In DNA form, the CDR3 reads TGTGCCAGCAGTGTTTCAGGGGCGAGAGAGACCCAGTACTTC. Translating it yields CASSVSGARETQYF.

This sequence joins TRBV28 and TRBJ2-5, with TRBD1 identical over 9 bases. The J call may be mistaken, given a closer DNA end match to TRBJ2-1. The CDR3 contains 17 residues. Per the germline V gene, CDR1 is MDHEN and CDR2 is SYDVKM. CDR3 coding DNA: TGTGCCAGCAGCTACACACCCAGACAGGGGGTTGGGAATGAGCAGTTCTTC. This sequence encodes CASSYTPRQGVGNEQFF.

The sample holds a few counts of this clonotype. The chain joins TRBV20-1 to TRBJ2-1; 9 bases are shared with TRBD2. V lost 4 bases, J lost 9 bases, and 7 bases stayed unmatched. CDR1 is DFQATT and CDR2 is SNEGSKA in the germline V gene (reference sequence). The CDR3 is 13 residues long. Written as DNA, the CDR3 is TGCAGTGCTACCGGGACTAGCCCCAGTGAGCAGTTCTTC. Translating it yields CSATGTSPSEQFF.

CDR3 in DNA: TGTGCCAGCAGTGAGGACAGTCTAAAAGCTTTCTTT. This gives the protein CASSEDSLKAFF. This chain joins TRBV6-6 and TRBJ1-1; tentative D call: TRBD1 (6 bases). Per germline, CDR1 MNHNY and CDR2 SVGAGI (reference sequence). The CDR3 is made up of 12 amino acids. Between the trimmed V and J ends, which lost 5 bases and 9 bases, there was a span of 13 bases.

V is TRBV7-2 and J is TRBJ1-4, with D possibly matching TRBD1 (5 bases). CDR1 is SGHTA, CDR2 FQGNSA, per germline. Trimming removed 6 bases at V and 5 bases at J, with 16 bases between. The CDR3 is 15 residues long. The CDR3 sequence: CASRRTDKGNEKLFF. CDR3 DNA sequence: TGTGCCAGCAGGCGGACGGACAAGGGAAATGAAAAACTGTTTTTT.

The chain uses TRBV7-9 and TRBJ2-5; 8 bases line up with TRBD1. With the DNA end fitting TRBJ2-1 better, the J assignment may be wrong. This CDR3 is built from 15 residues. CDR1 and CDR2 (germline): SEHNR, FQNEAQ (reference sequence). The CDR3 spells CASSSLLTGADEQFF. CDR3 DNA sequence: TGTGCCAGCAGCTCCCTTTTGACAGGGGCCGATGAGCAGTTCTTC.

About this clonotype: Germline and junction disagree at one end, which may indicate a read error. The chain recombines TRBV29-1 with TRBJ2-7, with D maybe TRBD1 (5 bases). Germline V gene lookup returns CDR1 SQVTM and CDR2 ANQGSEA. The CDR3 totals 12 residues. CDR3: CSVGRGSYKQYF. Here the CDR3 DNA reads TGCAGCGTTGGTAGGGGTTCCTACAAGCAGTACTTC.

J is TRBJ2-6 and V is TRBV10-3; tentative D call: TRBD1 (6 bases). The V gene lost 4 bases and the J gene lost 1 base, with 8 bases spanning the gap. This CDR3 comprises 15 residues. Looked up from germline, CDR1 is ENHRY and CDR2 is SYGVKD. DNA for the CDR3: TGTGCCATCAGTGGGCAGGGGTCTGGGGCCAACGTCCTGACTTTC. Its translation: CAISGQGSGANVLTF.

There are a few counts of this clonotype. V gene TRBV10-3 combines with J gene TRBJ2-7; possible D gene TRBD1, 6 bases. Trimming cost V 3 bases and J 4 bases, with 19 bases left between them. The germline gives CDR1 ENHRY, CDR2 SYGVKD. The CDR3 sequence is 16 residues long. CDR3 in DNA: TGTGCCATCAGTGACCCCATTCGGCAGGGGTCATACGAGCAGTACTTC. Translating it yields CAISDPIRQGSYEQYF.